These T cell receptor beta chains were read from a single sample in a study of beta chain features in type 1 diabetes. Libraries were prepared by immunoSEQ multiplex PCR; TCRdb keeps only in-frame clonotypes and omits some of them. The table has more than 250,000 clones, just over 20% seen once. The source material was naive CD4+ T cells from blood. All receptors come from a woman aged 35 to 49 with type 1 diabetes. Both conserved end residues are part of each CDR3. Each record gives: D gene, J gene, CDR3 length, clone size, V gene, CDR3 DNA, CDR3 protein. The D gene is left open where the match is weak. Size is omitted from some rows. Given values are once, few, many or a class for expanded clones.

NA | TRBJ2-3 | 13 | NA | TRBV2 | TGTGCCAGCAGTGAGGAGAGCACAGATACGCAGTATTTT | CASSEESTDTQYF
NA | TRBJ2-1 | 12 | NA | TRBV19 | TGTGCCAGTAGTCCCCAGGGAGGGGGGCAGTTCTTC | CASSPQGGGQFF
NA | TRBJ2-3 | 13 | NA | TRBV7-2 | TGTGCCAGCAGCGCGGGGTGGGTAGATACGCAGTATTTT | CASSAGWVDTQYF
TRBD1 | TRBJ2-5 | 16 | few | TRBV10-3 | TGTGCCATCAGTGGGGGGACAGGGGTACTGCAAGAGACCCAGTACTTC | CAISGGTGVLQETQYF
NA | TRBJ2-5 | 14 | few | TRBV23-1 | TGCGCCAGCAGCCCTACCCCGGGAAGAGAGACCCAGTACTTC | CASSPTPGRETQYF
NA | TRBJ1-4 | 14 | NA | TRBV10-3 | TGTGCCGCCTCGGGAGGTGGCTGGGAGGAAAAACTGTTTTTT | CAASGGGWEEKLFF
TRBD2 | TRBJ2-5 | 14 | few | TRBV7-2 | TGTGCCAGCATCTCGACTAGCGGCCCAGAGACCCAGTACTTC | CASISTSGPETQYF
NA | TRBJ2-5 | 13 | NA | TRBV2 | TGTGCCAGCAGTCGGGACACCGTGGGGACCCAGTACTTC | CASSRDTVGTQYF
NA | TRBJ2-3 | 13 | few | TRBV7-9 | TGTGCCAGCAGCCGTACAGCCACAGATACGCAGTATTTT | CASSRTATDTQYF
TRBD1 | TRBJ1-2 | 15 | NA | TRBV23-1 | TGCGCCAGCAGGCCGTCGGTGGGCAGGGGGAACGGCTACACCTTC | CASRPSVGRGNGYTF
TRBD1 | TRBJ1-1 | 15 | few | TRBV4-2 | TGTGCCAGCAGCCCCCAGGGGGCGGTGAACACTGAAGCTTTCTTT | CASSPQGAVNTEAFF
TRBD1 | TRBJ1-5 | 16 | NA | TRBV4-3 | TGCGCCAGCAGCCAAGGGACGACAGGGGGTGGTCAGCCCCAGCATTTT | CASSQGTTGGGQPQHF
NA | TRBJ2-7 | 11 | NA | TRBV27 | TGTGCCAGCAGTTTCGGGATCGAGCAGTACTTC | CASSFGIEQYF
NA | TRBJ1-5 | 16 | few | TRBV9 | TGTGCCAGCAGCTTAAGCGGGGACTCTGCGAATCAGCCCCAGCATTTT | CASSLSGDSANQPQHF
NA | TRBJ2-3 | 13 | NA | TRBV7-8 | TGTGCCAGCAGCCCTTTTATTGCAGATACGCAGTATTTT | CASSPFIADTQYF
NA | TRBJ2-7 | 15 | few | TRBV21-1 | TGTGCCAGCTCCCCTTGTGGACACAGGGGCGACGAGCAGTACTTC | CASSPCGHRGDEQYF
NA | TRBJ2-1 | 12 | NA | TRBV28 | TGTGCCAGCAGTAGCGCGGGGAGCGAGCAGTTCTTC | CASSSAGSEQFF
NA | TRBJ2-3 | 14 | NA | TRBV9 | TGTGCCAGCGAGGGCCTCCAGGGGACAGATACGCAGTATTTT | CASEGLQGTDTQYF
TRBD2 | TRBJ2-7 | 14 | once | TRBV5-1 | TGCGCCAGCAGCGTGACTAGCGGGAGACACGAGCAGTACTTC | CASSVTSGRHEQYF
NA | TRBJ1-6 | 15 | NA | TRBV6-6 | TGTGCCAGCAGTTACGCCAGGGAAGCTAATTCACCCCTCCACTTT | CASSYAREANSPLHF
TRBD2 | TRBJ2-3 | 15 | few | TRBV5-4 | TGTGCCAGCAGCTTGGTGGGGACTAGTTCTGATACGCAGTATTTT | CASSLVGTSSDTQYF
NA | TRBJ2-7 | 15 | few | TRBV14 | TGTGCCAGCAGCCAGGCAGCGGGATCGGGGGCAGCGCAGTACTTC | CASSQAAGSGAAQYF
TRBD1 | TRBJ2-3 | 17 | NA | TRBV7-2 | TGTGCCAGCAGCTTAGTTTCGGGACAGTATAGCACAGATACGCAGTATTTT | CASSLVSGQYSTDTQYF
NA | TRBJ2-7 | 12 | few | TRBV7-9 | TGTGCCAGCAGCGTAGGACAGAGCGAGCAGTACTTC | CASSVGQSEQYF
TRBD1 | TRBJ1-1 | 14 | few | TRBV2 | TGTGCCAGCAGGCCAGACAGGGGGAGGACTGAAGCTTTCTTT | CASRPDRGRTEAFF
NA | TRBJ1-1 | 15 | few | TRBV30 | TGTGCCCTAGCGGACACTAAGGACATGAACACTGAAGCTTTCTTT | CALADTKDMNTEAFF
TRBD2 | TRBJ2-1 | 14 | few | TRBV30 | TGTGCCTGGAGTGCGGGGAGGGCCGGTCATGAGCAGTTCTTC | CAWSAGRAGHEQFF
TRBD1 | TRBJ2-5 | 14 | NA | TRBV29-1 | TGCAGCGTTGAATGGACAGGACACCAAGAGACCCAGTACTTC | CSVEWTGHQETQYF
TRBD2 | TRBJ2-3 | 14 | few | TRBV2 | TGTGCCAGCAGGCGGGGGGGCGTCACAGATACGCAGTATTTT | CASRRGGVTDTQYF
NA | TRBJ1-5 | 13 | NA | TRBV18 | TGTGCCAGCTCACGGGCAGGCAATCAGCCCCAGCATTTT | CASSRAGNQPQHF
NA | TRBJ2-7 | 12 | NA | TRBV30 | TGTGCCTGGAGCCGGACAGTCTACGAGCAGTACTTC | CAWSRTVYEQYF
NA | TRBJ1-2 | 17 | NA | TRBV29-1 | TGCAGCGCTGACCCTCGGGCAGAGGGTCTGTCAACGGGCGGCTACACCTTC | CSADPRAEGLSTGGYTF
NA | TRBJ1-2 | 19 | NA | TRBV4-3 | TGCGCCAGCAGCCTATCTTCGGCGCAGGGGATTGGCGCCAACTATGGCTACACCTTC | CASSLSSAQGIGANYGYTF
TRBD1 | TRBJ2-1 | 15 | few | TRBV28 | TGTGCCAGCAGTCTTTCACAGGGGGTCGCGGATGAGCAGTTCTTC | CASSLSQGVADEQFF
NA | TRBJ1-6 | 14 | NA | TRBV7-3 | TGTGCCAGCAGCCGACGGTGGGCTGTGTCACCCCTCCACTTT | CASSRRWAVSPLHF
TRBD2 | TRBJ2-1 | 15 | NA | TRBV9 | TGTGCCAGCAGCGCCGGGCGGGGGGGCTGGAATGAGCAGTTCTTC | CASSAGRGGWNEQFF
NA | TRBJ1-1 | 13 | NA | TRBV5-5 | TGTGCCAGCAGCTTGGCCGGGAACACTGAAGCTTTCTTT | CASSLAGNTEAFF
TRBD2 | TRBJ2-3 | 14 | NA | TRBV2 | TGTGCCAGCAGCGTAGCGGGGGCCCTCGCTACGCAGTATTTT | CASSVAGALATQYF
TRBD2 | TRBJ2-1 | 15 | NA | TRBV27 | TGTGCCAGCAGCGCCGGACTAGCGGGATGGCAAAGGCAGTTCTTC | CASSAGLAGWQRQFF
TRBD2 | TRBJ2-5 | 16 | NA | TRBV6-5 | TGTGCCAGCAGTTACGGACTAGCGGGACATTCCGAGACCCAGTACTTC | CASSYGLAGHSETQYF
TRBD2 | TRBJ2-1 | 12 | NA | TRBV30 | TGCGGGGTAGCGGGGTTCTACAATGAGCAGTTCTTC | CGVAGFYNEQFF
TRBD1 | TRBJ1-1 | 13 | NA | TRBV29-1 | TGCAGCGTTGCCCGACAGGGGGGAGCGGAAGCTTTCTTT | CSVARQGGAEAFF
TRBD1 | TRBJ2-1 | 12 | NA | TRBV7-2 | TGTGCCAGCAGTTCCCAGGGGGCGGTAACGTTCTTC | CASSSQGAVTFF
NA | TRBJ2-7 | 13 | NA | TRBV27 | TGTGCCAGCAGTTCAGGGAACTCCTACGAGCAGTACTTC | CASSSGNSYEQYF
NA | TRBJ2-3 | 12 | few | TRBV27 | TGTGCCAGCAGTCCTAGCACAGATACGCAGTATTTT | CASSPSTDTQYF
TRBD1 | TRBJ2-5 | 16 | NA | TRBV5-4 | TGTGCCAGCTACCCCTCTCGCGGGACAGGGGAAGAGACCCAGTACTTC | CASYPSRGTGEETQYF
TRBD1 | TRBJ2-4 | 15 | NA | TRBV18 | TGTGCCAGCTCACCGGGAACAGGGGTTGGCGACATTCAGTACTTC | CASSPGTGVGDIQYF
NA | TRBJ1-1 | 15 | NA | TRBV15 | TGTGCCACCAGCAGATCGACAGCCGGAAACACTGAAGCTTTCTTT | CATSRSTAGNTEAFF
NA | TRBJ1-2 | 15 | NA | TRBV2 | TGTGCCAGCAGTCCCGGGATGGAGGGGTCCTATGGCTACACCTTC | CASSPGMEGSYGYTF
NA | TRBJ2-7 | 15 | few | TRBV11-1 | TGTGCCAGCAGCCCCCAGCCGGGGTTGTTTGACGAGCAGTACTTC | CASSPQPGLFDEQYF
NA | TRBJ2-4 | 16 | few | TRBV5-1 | TGCGCCAGCAGCTTCTCGGGACTGCGAGAACTAAACATTCAGTACTTC | CASSFSGLRELNIQYF
NA | TRBJ1-1 | 11 | NA | TRBV6-6 | TGTGCCAGCACTAATCGACAGGAAGCTTTCTTT | CASTNRQEAFF
TRBD2 | TRBJ2-1 | 14 | NA | TRBV6-5 | TGTGCCAGCAGTTACTCGAGCGGGGTCAATGAGCAGTTCTTC | CASSYSSGVNEQFF
NA | TRBJ1-2 | 12 | NA | TRBV28 | TGTGCCACCGAGGGAAAGGGCTATGGCTACACCTTC | CATEGKGYGYTF